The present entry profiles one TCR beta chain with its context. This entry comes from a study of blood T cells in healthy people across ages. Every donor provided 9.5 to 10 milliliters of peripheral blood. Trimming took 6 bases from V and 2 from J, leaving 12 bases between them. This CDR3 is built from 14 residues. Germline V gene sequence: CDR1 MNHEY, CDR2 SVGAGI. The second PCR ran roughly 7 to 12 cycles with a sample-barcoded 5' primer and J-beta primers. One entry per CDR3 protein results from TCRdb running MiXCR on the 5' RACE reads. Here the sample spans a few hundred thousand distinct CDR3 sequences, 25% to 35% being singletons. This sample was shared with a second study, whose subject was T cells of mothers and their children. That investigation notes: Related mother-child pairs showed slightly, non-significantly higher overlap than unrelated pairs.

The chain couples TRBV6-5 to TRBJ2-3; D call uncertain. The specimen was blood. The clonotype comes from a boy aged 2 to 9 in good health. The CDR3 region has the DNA TGTGCCAGCAGCCCTGGCGGCCACACAGATACGCAGTATTTT. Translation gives CASSPGGHTDTQYF.